This T cell receptor (beta chain) was sequenced during a study of identical twins. Notes on the study in general: Twin pairs had excess sharing that was weaker in beta out-of-frame sequences. High-abundance cord blood beta clonotypes had fewer insertions; memory repertoires showed none.

Template switching supplied a universal primer site; unique molecular identifiers were carried on the cDNA. Each CDR3 protein gets one entry after TCRdb re-called the 5' RACE reads with MiXCR. The sample yields nearly 650,000 distinct CDR3 sequences, roughly 7.2% seen once. Only a few counts were recorded for this clonotype. Its antigen is unidentified. The germline V gene has CDR1 DFQATT and CDR2 SNEGSKA (reference sequence). The CDR3 is made up of 13 amino acids. Losses at the gene ends were 2 bases for V and 12 bases for J; bases not matched to a gene: 7. The sample was also reused in another study, on yellow fever vaccine responses in identical twins.

The TCR sequence derives from a woman aged 18-29 years in good health. Sequenced sample: PBMCs. The chain joins TRBV20-1 to TRBJ2-7; TRBD2 aligns across 13 bases. CDR3 DNA: TGCAGTGCTAGAAAAGGACTAGCGGGAGCGGGGTACTTC. This gives the protein CSARKGLAGAGYF.